The rows below give T cell receptor beta chains drawn from one sample of a study of CD8+CD57+ T cells in acquired aplastic anemia. One entry per CDR3 protein, called by TCRdb with MiXCR from the reads. The sample holds over 150,000 distinct CDR3 sequences, approximately 52% seen once. Sequencing input: sorted CD4+, CD8+, or CD8+CD57+ T cells (not recorded which) from PBMCs. The receptors originated from a human donor with aplastic anemia. Both conserved end residues are part of each CDR3. A D gene is named only where the DNA matches it firmly. Expanded clones are given a class, and other clones once, few, many or no size at all.

size: once; J: TRBJ1-4; D: NA; length: 13; V: TRBV10-3; DNA: TGTGCCATCAGTAGGGACCCAGGAGGGGAACTGTTTTTT; CDR3: CAISRDPGGELFF
size: NA; J: TRBJ2-1; D: NA; length: 17; V: TRBV4-2; DNA: TGTGCCAGCAGCCAAGATCTCTCCGGGAGACTGTACAATGAGCAGTTCTTC; CDR3: CASSQDLSGRLYNEQFF
size: many; J: TRBJ1-6; D: NA; length: 13; V: TRBV7-3; DNA: TGTGCCAGCAGCTCTAACTCTGGATCACCCCTCCACTTT; CDR3: CASSSNSGSPLHF
size: NA; J: TRBJ1-2; D: TRBD1; length: 14; V: TRBV19; DNA: TGTGCCAGTAGTCCTAGGTGGGACAGGGATGGCTACACCTTC; CDR3: CASSPRWDRDGYTF
size: NA; J: TRBJ1-1; D: NA; length: 16; V: TRBV2; DNA: TGTGCCAGCAGTGATCCGGGAGGTACAGGGAACACTGAAGCTTTCTTT; CDR3: CASSDPGGTGNTEAFF
size: many; J: TRBJ2-7; D: NA; length: 15; V: TRBV9; DNA: TGTGCCAGCAGCGCCTCCCCGACGGGATACTACGAGCAGTACTTC; CDR3: CASSASPTGYYEQYF
size: many; J: TRBJ2-1; D: NA; length: 15; V: TRBV4-3; DNA: TGCGCCAGCAGCCAAGATCCCGCTGGACACAATGAGCAGTTCTTC; CDR3: CASSQDPAGHNEQFF
size: NA; J: TRBJ1-1; D: NA; length: 13; V: TRBV20-1; DNA: TGCAGTGCTAGAGATGGGAGGGGGACTGAAGCTTTCTTT; CDR3: CSARDGRGTEAFF
size: NA; J: TRBJ2-7; D: NA; length: 13; V: TRBV19; DNA: TGTGCCAGTAGGACCGGGGCCTCGGACGAGCAGTACTTC; CDR3: CASRTGASDEQYF
size: NA; J: TRBJ2-5; D: NA; length: 14; V: TRBV7-2; DNA: TGTGCCAGCAGCTTAGTAGGCAGGGAAGAGACCCAGTACTTC; CDR3: CASSLVGREETQYF
size: NA; J: TRBJ1-2; D: NA; length: 14; V: TRBV24-1; DNA: TGTGCCACCAGTGATTCCACATCGGAGGGAGGCTACACCTTC; CDR3: CATSDSTSEGGYTF
size: many; J: TRBJ2-1; D: TRBD2; length: 14; V: TRBV4-2; DNA: TGTGCCAGCAGCCAACTCGGACTAGAATCGGAGCAGTTCTTC; CDR3: CASSQLGLESEQFF
size: NA; J: TRBJ1-6; D: NA; length: 12; V: TRBV12-5; DNA: TGTGCTAGTGGACATGCCGATTCACCCCTCCACTTT; CDR3: CASGHADSPLHF
size: many; J: TRBJ2-1; D: NA; length: 16; V: TRBV12-3/TRBV12-4; DNA: TGTGCCAGCAGTGAGGGGGGGTTTCGATCCTACAATGAGCAGTTCTTC; CDR3: CASSEGGFRSYNEQFF
size: few; J: TRBJ2-1; D: TRBD2; length: 14; V: TRBV6-4; DNA: TGTGCCAGCAGTGACCCTAGCGGGGGTAATGAGCAGTTCTTC; CDR3: CASSDPSGGNEQFF
size: few; J: TRBJ2-3; D: NA; length: 15; V: TRBV10-3; DNA: TGTGCCATCAGTGAGTCTAGAACTAGCACAGATACGCAGTATTTT; CDR3: CAISESRTSTDTQYF
size: many; J: TRBJ1-1; D: NA; length: 17; V: TRBV7-9; DNA: TGTGCCAGCAGCTCCCCAGGGCTGAGGGCATTGAACACTGAAGCTTTCTTT; CDR3: CASSSPGLRALNTEAFF
size: NA; J: TRBJ1-2; D: NA; length: 12; V: TRBV29-1; DNA: TGCAGCGTGTGGATTCGGATCTATGGCTACACCTTC; CDR3: CSVWIRIYGYTF
size: NA; J: TRBJ2-1; D: NA; length: 14; V: TRBV29-1; DNA: TGCAGCGGGGGACTGGGCCTCTCCTACAATGAGCAGTTCTTC; CDR3: CSGGLGLSYNEQFF
size: NA; J: TRBJ1-1; D: NA; length: 14; V: TRBV20-1; DNA: TGCAGTGCTAGAGAGTGGACAACTGACACTGAAGCTTTCTTT; CDR3: CSAREWTTDTEAFF
size: many; J: TRBJ2-1; D: NA; length: 14; V: TRBV27; DNA: TGTGCCAGCAGGAATGAAAGCTCCTACAATGAGCAGTTCTTC; CDR3: CASRNESSYNEQFF
size: NA; J: TRBJ2-5; D: TRBD2; length: 15; V: TRBV20-1; DNA: TGCAGTGCTAGATACACTAGCGGGACGGGAGAGACCCAGTACTTC; CDR3: CSARYTSGTGETQYF
size: many; J: TRBJ2-1; D: TRBD1; length: 13; V: TRBV15; DNA: TGTGCCACCAGGGACAGGGCCTACAATGAGCAGTTCTTC; CDR3: CATRDRAYNEQFF
size: many; J: TRBJ2-7; D: TRBD2; length: 13; V: TRBV12-3/TRBV12-4; DNA: TGTGCCAGCAGCCCAGGACTAGCCTACGAGCAGTACTTC; CDR3: CASSPGLAYEQYF
size: once; J: TRBJ2-5; D: NA; length: 14; V: TRBV24-1; DNA: TGTGCCACCAGTGATTCTGGACTCACGGGGACCCAGTACTTC; CDR3: CATSDSGLTGTQYF
size: few; J: TRBJ1-2; D: TRBD1; length: 15; V: TRBV15; DNA: TGTGCCACCAGCAGAGATTTGACAGGGGGTGGTGGCTACACCTTC; CDR3: CATSRDLTGGGGYTF
size: NA; J: TRBJ1-2; D: NA; length: 13; V: TRBV2; DNA: TGTGCCAGCAGGGACAGCTTAAACTATGGCTACACCTTC; CDR3: CASRDSLNYGYTF
size: many; J: TRBJ2-4; D: NA; length: 15; V: TRBV19; DNA: TGTGCCAGTAGTATAAGGGAGGGGGGGGCAAACATTCAGTACTTC; CDR3: CASSIREGGANIQYF
size: NA; J: TRBJ1-5; D: TRBD1; length: 15; V: TRBV19; DNA: TGTGCCAGTAGTTCCCGACAGGGGATACGACAGCCCCAGCATTTT; CDR3: CASSSRQGIRQPQHF
size: many; J: TRBJ2-7; D: NA; length: 14; V: TRBV19; DNA: TGTGCCAGCTCTACTCCGGGTCCAATCTACGAGCAGTACTTC; CDR3: CASSTPGPIYEQYF
size: many; J: TRBJ2-1; D: NA; length: 14; V: TRBV27; DNA: TGTGCCAGCAGTCAACGGGACATTTACAATGAGCAGTTCTTC; CDR3: CASSQRDIYNEQFF
size: NA; J: TRBJ2-5; D: NA; length: 13; V: TRBV20-1; DNA: TGCAGTGCGGGGGGACCGAATCGTGAGACCCAGTACTTC; CDR3: CSAGGPNRETQYF
size: many; J: TRBJ2-1; D: TRBD2; length: 15; V: TRBV12-3/TRBV12-4; DNA: TGTGCCAGCAGTTTTAGCGGGGGGGCTGGGGATGAGCAGTTCTTC; CDR3: CASSFSGGAGDEQFF
size: many; J: TRBJ2-3; D: TRBD2; length: 14; V: TRBV5-6; DNA: TGTGCCAGCAGCTCTGGGACTAGCGCAGATACGCAGTATTTT; CDR3: CASSSGTSADTQYF
size: many; J: TRBJ2-7; D: TRBD2; length: 18; V: TRBV7-9; DNA: TGTGCCAGCAGCTTGACTAGCGGGGGGGCCCCTATGAGTTACGAGCAGTACTTC; CDR3: CASSLTSGGAPMSYEQYF
size: NA; J: TRBJ1-4; D: NA; length: 15; V: TRBV11-3; DNA: TGTGCCAGCAGCTTAGTGTATGCAACTAATGAAAAACTGTTTTTT; CDR3: CASSLVYATNEKLFF
size: many; J: TRBJ1-1; D: NA; length: 11; V: TRBV29-1; DNA: TGCAGCGTTGAGACGGGGTTTGAAGCTTTCTTT; CDR3: CSVETGFEAFF
size: once; J: TRBJ2-5; D: NA; length: 13; V: TRBV2; DNA: TGTGCCAGCAGTGGGGGGCCGGGAGAGACCCAGTACTTC; CDR3: CASSGGPGETQYF
size: many; J: TRBJ2-7; D: TRBD2; length: 15; V: TRBV4-1; DNA: TGCGCCAGCAGCCAAGTGTTAGCGGGGGATTACGAGCAGTACTTC; CDR3: CASSQVLAGDYEQYF
size: few; J: TRBJ2-1; D: NA; length: 16; V: TRBV11-1; DNA: TGTGCCAGCAGCCCCCCAAGGGGGGGCTCCTACAATGAGCAGTTCTTC; CDR3: CASSPPRGGSYNEQFF
size: many; J: TRBJ1-6; D: NA; length: 16; V: TRBV5-1; DNA: TGCGCCAGCAGCTCGGAGGGGCCGGGAAGAGGTTCACCCCTCCACTTT; CDR3: CASSSEGPGRGSPLHF
size: NA; J: TRBJ2-5; D: TRBD1; length: 14; V: TRBV10-3; DNA: TGTGCCATCAGTGTTAGACAGGGGGGAGAGACCCAGTACTTC; CDR3: CAISVRQGGETQYF
size: many; J: TRBJ1-2; D: TRBD1; length: 13; V: TRBV20-1; DNA: TGCAGTGCTAAGACAGGGTCTAACTATGGCTACACCTTC; CDR3: CSAKTGSNYGYTF
size: NA; J: TRBJ2-3; D: TRBD2; length: 16; V: TRBV15; DNA: TGTGCCACCAGCAGAGCGACTAGCGGAAGCTTGGGTACGCAGTATTTT; CDR3: CATSRATSGSLGTQYF
size: NA; J: TRBJ2-2; D: TRBD2; length: 14; V: TRBV15; DNA: TGTGCCGCCAGCGCCGGGACTAGCGCCGGGGAGCTGTTTTTT; CDR3: CAASAGTSAGELFF
size: NA; J: TRBJ2-1; D: TRBD2; length: 12; V: TRBV10-3; DNA: TGTGCCATCATGGGACTATACAATGAGCAGTTCTTC; CDR3: CAIMGLYNEQFF
size: many; J: TRBJ1-5; D: NA; length: 14; V: TRBV27; DNA: TGTGCCAGCAGTCTTGGACGTAGCAATCAGCCCCAGCATTTT; CDR3: CASSLGRSNQPQHF
size: NA; J: TRBJ2-7; D: TRBD2; length: 15; V: TRBV2; DNA: TGTGCCGGCGGGGGGTTCGGCCGCGAAGGCAACGAGCAGTACTTC; CDR3: CAGGGFGREGNEQYF
size: NA; J: TRBJ2-5; D: TRBD1; length: 15; V: TRBV12-3/TRBV12-4; DNA: TGTGCCAGCAGGAGGACAGGGCAAGGGGAAGAGACCCAGTACTTC; CDR3: CASRRTGQGEETQYF
size: NA; J: TRBJ2-1; D: NA; length: 14; V: TRBV25-1; DNA: TGTGCCAGTACCTCCCGGGGACGCTACAATGAGCAGTTCTTC; CDR3: CASTSRGRYNEQFF
size: NA; J: TRBJ1-5; D: NA; length: 15; V: TRBV5-1; DNA: TGCGCCAGCAGCGCGTCAGGCGGGAGAAATCAGCCCCAGCATTTT; CDR3: CASSASGGRNQPQHF
size: NA; J: TRBJ2-1; D: TRBD1; length: 16; V: TRBV13; DNA: TGTGCCAGCAGCGTAGGGAGACAGGGGGCCCTCGGTGAGCAGTTCTTC; CDR3: CASSVGRQGALGEQFF
size: many; J: TRBJ2-7; D: NA; length: 13; V: TRBV19; DNA: TGTGCCAGTAGTATAAAGGTATCCTACGAGCAGTACTTC; CDR3: CASSIKVSYEQYF
size: NA; J: TRBJ2-3; D: TRBD1; length: 15; V: TRBV19; DNA: TGTGCCAGTAATAACCAGGGGGCGCGGACAGATACGCAGTATTTT; CDR3: CASNNQGARTDTQYF
size: NA; J: TRBJ1-6; D: NA; length: 14; V: TRBV5-6; DNA: TGTGCCAGCAGCTTGGGGCAAGCCAATTCACCCCCCCTCTTT; CDR3: CASSLGQANSPPLF
size: NA; J: TRBJ1-2; D: NA; length: 14; V: TRBV9; DNA: TGTGCCAGCAGCCCGTACCTAGGGCACTATGGCTACACCTTC; CDR3: CASSPYLGHYGYTF
size: many; J: TRBJ2-2; D: NA; length: 12; V: TRBV4-2; DNA: TGTGCCAGCAGCCTCCCGGGAAGGGAGCTGTTTTTT; CDR3: CASSLPGRELFF
size: NA; J: TRBJ2-1; D: TRBD2; length: 19; V: TRBV2; DNA: TGTGCCAGCAGTGAAGAAGCCTTTGTGACTAGCGGGGGGAGGGATGAGCAGTTCTTC; CDR3: CASSEEAFVTSGGRDEQFF
size: NA; J: TRBJ1-6; D: TRBD1; length: 17; V: TRBV4-2; DNA: TGTGCCAGCAGCCAACCGACAGGGAGCTCCTATAATTCACCCCTCCACTTT; CDR3: CASSQPTGSSYNSPLHF
size: NA; J: TRBJ1-2; D: NA; length: 11; V: TRBV29-1; DNA: TGCAGCGTTGATTCGCGCTATGGCTACGCCTTC; CDR3: CSVDSRYGYAF